This T cell receptor (beta chain) emerged from a study of blood T cells in healthy people across ages. Study-wide results and caveats: Across the age range, TCR beta diversity per million T cells fell in a roughly linear way.

With a J-beta primer mix and a sample-barcoded 5' primer, a second PCR ran about 7 to 11 cycles. A 12-random-nucleotide template-switch adaptor tagged each cDNA molecule. TCRdb re-analysed the 5' RACE reads in MiXCR, keeping a single row per CDR3 protein. The sample yields around 800,000 distinct CDR3 sequences, less than 80% seen once. V was cut by 0 bases and J by 1 base, with 7 bases left in between. Germline V CDR1 and CDR2: SQVTM, ANQGSEA. The CDR3 is 14 residues long. Collection of around 9.3 milliliters of peripheral blood was performed for each donor. Every sample had a minimum of 6.5 million PBMCs isolated. Note on this clonotype: Its specificity is not known.

This TCR came from a man aged 25-40 years in good health. The genes are TRBV29-1 and TRBJ1-3; D may be TRBD1 (5 bases). Specimen: blood. In DNA form, the CDR3 reads TGCAGCGTTGAAGAGGCAGGGTCTGGAAACACCATATATTTT. Translated, it gives CSVEEAGSGNTIYF.